This T cell receptor (beta chain) was obtained from a study of T-cell memory formation after mild COVID-19. About the research overall: TCR clustering was largely donor specific. Study-wide results and limits: There was a balanced CD4/CD8 profile in clones contracting day 15 to 85, and later expanders leaned CD4+. There were some responding clones in pre-infection memory, which suggested that cross-reactive memory had joined. CD4+ clones that contracted lay mainly in CM and EM; CD8+ ones lay in EMRA.

Via MiXCR, TCRdb re-called the 5' RACE reads, giving one row per CDR3 protein. The sample comprises under 200,000 distinct CDR3 sequences, 9.5% to 13% of which are singletons, and approximately 4% rests with the top ten. Concerning this clonotype: What it binds is not known.

V lost 0 bases and J 4 bases, leaving 19 bases between the germline ends. CDR1 SGDLS and CDR2 YYNGEE come from the germline V gene. This CDR3 has 17 residues. Sequencing was done on a sample of PBMCs or a T cell subset sorted from them (not recorded which). This sequence joins TRBV9 and TRBJ1-2; no clear D gene. The sequence came from a man younger than 35 who had mild COVID-19 (a few samples of this study predate the infection). Cell type and time point are not known. The CDR3 coding sequence is TGTGCCAGCAGCGTAGATTCCGTCTTCCCCCGGGGCTATGGCTACACCTTC. The encoded protein is CASSVDSVFPRGYGYTF.